These 9 T cell receptor beta chains share one sample of origin, sequenced in a study of cytomegalovirus exposure and HLA in healthy donors. Primers for the PCR totalled 60 Vbeta and 13 Jbeta. The assay was immunoSEQ multiplex PCR, and TCRdb's table has in-frame clones only and misses some. The table has 150,000 to 200,000 clones, roughly 80% seen once; the top ten hold around 1.7%. Sequencing was performed on PBMCs. These receptors all stem from a woman between 18 and 29 years old in good health and CMV-seronegative.

This clone was counted only a few times. The genes are TRBV6-5 and TRBJ2-1; TRBD1 matches at 7 bases. The CDR3 totals 12 residues. CDR1 and CDR2 from the germline V gene are MNHEY and SVGAGI. The V segment lost 0 bases and the J segment 15 bases; nucleotides outside the gene matches: 5. The CDR3 is CASSYSRDSLFF. DNA for the CDR3: TGTGCCAGCAGTTACTCGAGGGACAGCCTGTTCTTC.

This clone was counted a single time. The chain couples TRBV27 to TRBJ1-2; no clear D. CDR3 length equals 15 residues. V shed 2 bases and J shed 4 bases, with 14 bases lying between them. Germline loops: CDR1 MNHEY, CDR2 SMNVEV (reference sequence). The CDR3 nucleotides are TGTGCCAGCAGTTTACAGGCAGCCCGTTCCTATGGCTACACCTTC. Protein product: CASSLQAARSYGYTF.

V is TRBV30 and J is TRBJ1-1; D might be TRBD1 (5 bases). The germline V gene has CDR1 GTSNPN and CDR2 SVGIG (reference sequence). The CDR3 extends over 13 amino acids. Between the trimmed V and J ends, which lost 0 bases and 4 bases, there was a span of 9 bases. CDR3 in DNA: TGTGCCTGGAGTGTTCAGGGTCGCACTGAAGCTTTCTTT. Translated: CAWSVQGRTEAFF.

The gene calls are TRBV4-1 and TRBJ1-5, with 7 bases fitting TRBD1. The CDR3 has 17 amino acids. Trimming took 1 base from V and 0 from J; bases not matched to a gene: 6. Germline assignment: CDR1 MGHRA and CDR2 YSYEKL. The CDR3 coding sequence is TGCGCCAGCAGCCAAGTGGGGACAGACTATAGCAATCAGCCCCAGCATTTT. It yields the protein CASSQVGTDYSNQPQHF.

V gene TRBV2 combines with J gene TRBJ2-3; TRBD1 matches 10 bases. The CDR3 runs to 15 residues. Germline-derived CDR1 and CDR2 are SNHLY and FYNNEI. V gave up 6 bases and J gave up 4 bases; unmatched junction bases: 7. The CDR3 sequence: CASSRMGTGADTQYF. CDR3 coding DNA: TGTGCCAGCAGCCGAATGGGGACAGGGGCAGATACGCAGTATTTT.

Turning to this clone: One junction end does not reproduce the germline sequence, and a read error may be involved. The chain carries TRBV7-2 and TRBJ2-1; TRBD2 agrees at 11 bases. Looked up from germline, CDR1 is SGHTA and CDR2 is FQGNSA. The CDR3 is 12 amino acids. The CDR3 here is CASSPTLAGELF. CDR3 nucleotide sequence: TGTGCCAGCAGCCCGACACTAGCGGGAGAACTCTTC.

This clone was seen a few times. The chain is built from TRBV6-6 and TRBJ2-7; 10 bases line up with TRBD2. Per the germline V gene, CDR1 is MNHNY and CDR2 is SVGAGI (reference sequence). V lost 4 bases to trimming and J lost 0 bases; unmatched junction nucleotides: 3. This CDR3 is 15 amino acids long. The CDR3 nucleotides are TGTGCCAGCAGTTTACTAGCGGGGAGCTCCTACGAGCAGTACGTC. Translation gives CASSLLAGSSYEQYV.

The chain has TRBV7-2 and TRBJ2-3; 12 nucleotides line up with TRBD2. The length of the CDR3 is 15 residues. J was trimmed by 4 bases and V by 3 bases; bases with no gene match: 2. The germline V gene encodes CDR1 SGHTA and CDR2 FQGNSA. The CDR3 region has the DNA TGTGCCAGCAGCTTCAGACTAGCGGGAGCAGATACGCAGTATTTT. Its translation: CASSFRLAGADTQYF.

V usage is TRBV29-1 and J usage is TRBJ2-7; 7 nucleotides line up with TRBD1. Trimming removed 5 bases from V and 6 bases from J; junction bases left unmatched: 13. CDR1 is SQVTM, CDR2 ANQGSEA, per germline. The length of the CDR3 is 14 residues. CDR3 protein: CSVQPDRSALEQYF. CDR3 nucleotide sequence: TGCAGCGTTCAACCGGACAGGTCCGCCCTCGAGCAGTACTTC.